Listed below are T cell receptor beta chains from one sample, sequenced in a study of T cell repertoires in cytomegalovirus infection. TCRdb reanalysed the reads using MiXCR and keeps one entry per CDR3 protein. The sample lists a few hundred thousand distinct CDR3 sequences; roughly 34% were seen once. Their recognized antigens are unknown. This specimen consisted of cultured PBMCs, obtained from culture after CMV antigen stimulation. Receptors were obtained from a human donor in good health (CMV status not recorded). Some clones in this sample may be carry-over from other donors' samples. CDR3s include the opening cysteine and the closing phenylalanine or tryptophan.

j_call v_call cdr3_aa
TRBJ2-1 TRBV11-3 CASSSPGLGAAEQFF
TRBJ1-4 TRBV19 CASSIPTNRYEKLFF
TRBJ2-1 TRBV6-2/TRBV6-3 CASSKQGEKFF
TRBJ2-7 TRBV19 CASSIGSGKEIEQYF
TRBJ1-4 TRBV15 CATSRKGITTNEKLFF
TRBJ2-7 TRBV6-2/TRBV6-3 CASEAPGLAGVSRRGTYEQYF
TRBJ2-3 TRBV7-2 CASSLIRQSDTQYF
TRBJ2-3 TRBV5-5 CASSFSLGGQLITDTQYF
TRBJ2-1 TRBV6-4 CASSVDPGGISYNEQFF
TRBJ2-5 TRBV28 CASSFKLRAQETQYF
TRBJ2-5 TRBV7-9 CASSSRPLQETQYF
TRBJ1-6 TRBV6-1 CASSEIGLGQGSDSPLHF
TRBJ2-2 TRBV7-2 CASSPVAGGRSGELFF
TRBJ2-1 TRBV20-1 CSARPGLVPLHEQFF